The 19 T cell receptor beta chains listed next were all sequenced from one sample in a study of control samples from healthy donors and cancer patients. Profiled with immunoSEQ multiplex PCR; TCRdb holds only in-frame clones, not every one. The sample lists about 130,000 clones, approximately 92% occurring once. The sequencing input was blood. The receptors come from a young man in good health.

This clone was seen once. The genes are TRBV20-1 and TRBJ1-2; the match to TRBD1 covers 8 bases. This CDR3 has 11 residues. Germline CDR1 and CDR2: DFQATT and SNEGSKA (reference sequence). Losses at the gene ends were 5 bases for V and 6 bases for J; bases not matched to a gene: 2. The CDR3 here is CSAQGAHGYTF. As DNA, the CDR3 is TGCAGTGCTCAGGGGGCCCATGGCTACACCTTC.

The J gene is TRBJ2-2, the V gene TRBV5-4; D gene uncertain. Per germline, CDR1 SGHNT and CDR2 YYREEE (reference sequence). The CDR3 spans 14 residues. Between the trimmed V and J ends, which lost 4 bases and 2 bases, there was a span of 9 bases. DNA of the CDR3: TGTGCCAGCAGCGGCAGACCTAACACCGGGGAGCTGTTTTTT. It yields the protein CASSGRPNTGELFF.

The chain couples TRBV20-1 to TRBJ1-2; D unresolved. The CDR3 spans 11 residues. CDR1 and CDR2 from the germline V gene are DFQATT and SNEGSKA (reference sequence). Trimming shortened V by 6 bases and J by 8 bases, and 13 bases separated the two germline ends. The CDR3 region has the DNA TGCAGTGCCTTAGAGAGGGCAGGCTACACCTTC. Translating it yields CSALERAGYTF.

The rearrangement joins TRBV4-1 to TRBJ2-5; 9 bases align to TRBD2. Germline CDR1 reads MGHRA; CDR2 reads YSYEKL. The trim removed 0 bases at V and 5 bases at J, leaving 10 bases unmatched. The CDR3 covers 17 residues. Written as DNA, the CDR3 is TGCGCCAGCAGCCAAGACGGTCGAGCGGGGGGCCCGGAGACCCAGTACTTC. Its protein product is CASSQDGRAGGPETQYF.

V and J are TRBV15 and TRBJ1-4, with unresolved D. Deletions cut 1 base from V and 4 bases from J, with 7 bases between. The CDR3 runs 14 residues. The germline V gene has CDR1 LNHNV and CDR2 YYDKDF (reference sequence). The CDR3 protein is CATSRGRINEKLFF. DNA of the CDR3: TGTGCCACCAGCAGAGGACGGATTAATGAAAAACTGTTTTTT.

The chain is built from TRBV18 and TRBJ1-1; D might be TRBD1 (6 bases). The CDR3 extends over 14 amino acids. V was shortened by 2 bases and J by 4 bases, with 11 bases between the two germline ends. Germline V gives CDR1 KGHSH, CDR2 LQKENI. The CDR3 region is CASSPGGWGTEAFF. The CDR3 bases are TGTGCCAGCTCACCAGGGGGCTGGGGCACTGAAGCTTTCTTT.

The chain is built from TRBV27 and TRBJ1-2; the match to TRBD1 covers 12 bases. The CDR3 contains 13 residues. The germline V gene encodes CDR1 MNHEY and CDR2 SMNVEV (reference sequence). With V trimmed by 6 bases and J by 10 bases, 6 bases remained unmatched. In DNA, the CDR3 is TGTGCCAGCAGCCTCCGGGACAGGGGGCCCTACACCTTC. Protein: CASSLRDRGPYTF.

The chain combines TRBV3-1 (or the pseudogene TRBV3-2) with TRBJ1-5, with no clear D. Germline CDR1 reads LGHDT; CDR2 reads YNNKEL (reference sequence). The CDR3 consists of 18 residues. Trimming pared 1 base from V and 0 bases from J, leaving 16 bases between. The chain's CDR3 is CASSQAFFSFRSNQPQHF. CDR3 DNA sequence: TGTGCCAGCAGCCAAGCTTTTTTTTCGTTTCGTAGCAATCAGCCCCAGCATTTT.

In this sample, this clone turned up once. V is TRBV7-6 and J is TRBJ1-2, with D possibly TRBD1 on 5 matching bases. Deletions cut 5 bases from V and 7 bases from J, with 20 bases between. Germline V lookup: CDR1 SGHVS, CDR2 FNYEAQ. The CDR3 extends over 15 amino acids. Here the CDR3 DNA reads TGTGCCAGCAGCCCCCCGGGGAGCAGGGAGGGTGGCTACACCTTC. Its translation: CASSPPGSREGGYTF.

This clone is a singleton in its sample. The chain uses TRBV4-1 and TRBJ1-1; D might be TRBD1 (5 bases). CDR3 size: 13 residues. V lost 3 bases to trimming and J lost 4 bases, with 9 bases between them. CDR1 and CDR2 (germline): MGHRA, YSYEKL. This CDR3 is CASSQDIPTEAFF. As DNA, the CDR3 is TGCGCCAGCAGCCAGGACATCCCCACTGAAGCTTTCTTT.

The chain joins TRBV2 to TRBJ2-6; D is undetermined. The germline CDR1 and CDR2 sequences are SNHLY and FYNNEI. This CDR3 spans 17 amino acids. Trimming took 4 bases from V and 7 from J, leaving 20 bases between them. The CDR3 DNA reads TGTGCCAGCAGTGTTGAGGTTCCGGCATCTGCTGCCAACGTCCTGACTTTC. As protein: CASSVEVPASAANVLTF.

V usage is TRBV18 and J usage is TRBJ1-1; TRBD1 matches 8 bases. CDR3 length: 14 residues. V lost 5 bases, J lost 1 base, and 3 bases stayed unmatched. Germline V gene lookup returns CDR1 KGHSH and CDR2 LQKENI. The CDR3 sequence: CASSAQGGNTEAFF. DNA of the CDR3: TGTGCCAGCTCAGCACAGGGGGGGAACACTGAAGCTTTCTTT.

This clone was seen a few times. The identical CDR3 is also encoded by other nucleotide sequences in the sample. This chain links TRBV9 with TRBJ1-5; TRBD1 agrees at 10 bases. J gave up 3 bases and V 4 bases, and 7 bases lay outside the gene matches. CDR1 SGDLS and CDR2 YYNGEE come from the germline V gene. CDR3 length equals 16 residues. The CDR3 bases are TGTGCCAGCAGCCCTGGGACAGGGGCCCTCAATCAGCCCCAGCATTTT. Translated, it gives CASSPGTGALNQPQHF.

The J gene is TRBJ2-3, the V gene TRBV2, with 7 bases lining up with TRBD1. Germline trimming cut 5 bases from V and 0 bases from J; bases unmatched to any gene: 2. The CDR3 has 14 residues. Germline loops: CDR1 SNHLY, CDR2 FYNNEI. The CDR3 reads CASSRQGSTDTQYF. The CDR3 DNA is TGTGCCAGCAGTCGACAGGGTAGCACAGATACGCAGTATTTT. Using reference TRBV2 and TRBJ2-3 for the parts outside the CDR3, the full variable domain is EPEVTQTPSHQVTQMGQEVILRCVPISNHLYFYWYRQILGQKVEFLVSFYNNEISEKSEIFDDQFSVERPDGSNFTLKIRSTKLEDSAMYFCASSRQGSTDTQYFGPGTRLTVL.

This chain connects TRBV6-5 to TRBJ2-1, with 14 bases aligning to TRBD2. Germline CDR1 reads MNHEY; CDR2 reads SVGAGI. The CDR3 is 15 residues long. V dropped 7 bases and J dropped 4; count of bases not matched to a gene: 3. Here the CDR3 reads CASTRLAGGYNEQFF. The CDR3 bases are TGTGCCAGCACCCGACTAGCGGGGGGGTACAATGAGCAGTTCTTC.

This rearrangement joins TRBV27 to TRBJ1-1; D is unresolved. The germline V gene has CDR1 MNHEY and CDR2 SMNVEV (reference sequence). The CDR3 is 13 amino acids. V lost 9 bases to trimming and J lost 10 bases, with 21 bases between them. The CDR3 DNA reads TGTGCCAGTACCCGAGACCCGACCCGAGGAGCTTTCTTT. Amino acids: CASTRDPTRGAFF.

This clone was found once. The chain couples TRBV7-3 to TRBJ2-2, with a weak D call TRBD1 (5 bases). Germline CDR1 is SGHTA and CDR2 is FQGTGA. Trimming stripped 3 bases from V and 0 bases from J, with 11 bases between. The CDR3 is made up of 16 amino acids. CDR3 in DNA: TGTGCCAGCAGCTTCTCAGGGATCGCGAACACCGGGGAGCTGTTTTTT. Its translation is CASSFSGIANTGELFF.

There are a few counts of this clone. V and J are TRBV6-5 and TRBJ2-7; D possibly corresponds to TRBD1 (6 bases). Per germline, CDR1 MNHEY and CDR2 SVGAGI. The CDR3 loop spans 15 amino acids. Trimming took 1 base from V and 4 from J, leaving 14 bases between them. CDR3 DNA sequence: TGTGCCAGCAGTTACTGGGGGCTCGGCGATTACGAGCAGTACTTC. Translated: CASSYWGLGDYEQYF.

This clone occurred once. This chain connects TRBV5-1 to TRBJ2-7, with D uncertain. The CDR3 consists of 11 residues. Per the germline V gene, CDR1 is SGHRS and CDR2 is YFSETQ. V dropped 0 bases and J dropped 4 bases, with 2 bases sitting between them. Here the CDR3 reads CASSLEYEQYF. CDR3 DNA: TGCGCCAGCAGCTTGGAGTACGAGCAGTACTTC.